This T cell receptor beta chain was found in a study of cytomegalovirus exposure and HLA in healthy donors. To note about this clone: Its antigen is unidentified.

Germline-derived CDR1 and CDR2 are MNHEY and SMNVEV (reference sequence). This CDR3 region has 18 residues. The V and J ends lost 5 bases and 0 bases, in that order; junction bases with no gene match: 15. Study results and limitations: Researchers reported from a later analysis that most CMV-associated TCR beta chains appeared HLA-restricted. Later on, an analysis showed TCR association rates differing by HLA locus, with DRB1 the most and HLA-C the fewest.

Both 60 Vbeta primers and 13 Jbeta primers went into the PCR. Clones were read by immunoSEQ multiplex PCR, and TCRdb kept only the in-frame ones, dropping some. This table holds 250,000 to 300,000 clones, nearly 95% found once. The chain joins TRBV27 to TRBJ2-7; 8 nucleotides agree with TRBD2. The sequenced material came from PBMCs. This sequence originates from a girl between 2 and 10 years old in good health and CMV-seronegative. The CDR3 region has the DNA TGTGCCAGCAGTGACTCGGGACTAGGTACTAACAGCTCCTACGAGCAGTACTTC. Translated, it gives CASSDSGLGTNSSYEQYF.